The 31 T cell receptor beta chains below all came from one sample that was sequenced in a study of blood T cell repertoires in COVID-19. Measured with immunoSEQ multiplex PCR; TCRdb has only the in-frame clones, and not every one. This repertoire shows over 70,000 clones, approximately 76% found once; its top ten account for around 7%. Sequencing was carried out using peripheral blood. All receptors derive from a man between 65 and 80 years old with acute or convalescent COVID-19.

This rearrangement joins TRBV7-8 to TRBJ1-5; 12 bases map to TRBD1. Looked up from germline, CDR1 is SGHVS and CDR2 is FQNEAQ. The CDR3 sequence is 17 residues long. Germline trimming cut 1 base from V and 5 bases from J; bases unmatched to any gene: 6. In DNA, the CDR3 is TGTGCCAGCAGCTTAGGGGACAGGGGGCGCGTGGATCAGCCCCAGCATTTT. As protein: CASSLGDRGRVDQPQHF. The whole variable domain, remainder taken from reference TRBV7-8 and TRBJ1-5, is GAGVSQSPRYKVAKRGQDVALRCDPISGHVSLFWYQQALGQGPEFLTYFQNEAQLDKSGLPSDRFFAERPEGSVSTLKIQRTQQEDSAVYLCASSLGDRGRVDQPQHFGDGTRLSIL.

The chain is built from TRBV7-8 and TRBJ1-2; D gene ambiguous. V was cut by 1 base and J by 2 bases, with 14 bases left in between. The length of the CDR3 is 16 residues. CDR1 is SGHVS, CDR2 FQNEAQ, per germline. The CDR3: CASSLVGGRMNYGYTF. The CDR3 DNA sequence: TGTGCCAGCAGCTTAGTGGGAGGCAGGATGAACTATGGCTACACCTTC.

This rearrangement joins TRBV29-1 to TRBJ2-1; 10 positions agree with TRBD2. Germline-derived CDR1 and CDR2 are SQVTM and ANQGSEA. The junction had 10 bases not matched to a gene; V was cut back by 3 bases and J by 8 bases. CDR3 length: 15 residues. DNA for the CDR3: TGCAGCGTTGACCTAAAGCGGGAGGGGTCCTATGAGCAGTTCTTC. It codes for CSVDLKREGSYEQFF.

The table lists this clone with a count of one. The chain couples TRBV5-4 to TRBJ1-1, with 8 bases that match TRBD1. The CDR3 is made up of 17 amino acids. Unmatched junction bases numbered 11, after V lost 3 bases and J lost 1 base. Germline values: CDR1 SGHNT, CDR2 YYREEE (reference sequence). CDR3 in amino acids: CASSSPARQGRNTEAFF. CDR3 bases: TGTGCCAGCAGCTCGCCTGCCAGACAGGGGAGGAACACTGAAGCTTTCTTT.

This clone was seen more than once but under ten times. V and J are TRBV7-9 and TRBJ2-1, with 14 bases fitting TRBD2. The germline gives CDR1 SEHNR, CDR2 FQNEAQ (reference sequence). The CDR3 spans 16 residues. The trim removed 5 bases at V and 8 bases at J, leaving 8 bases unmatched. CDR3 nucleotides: TGTGCCAGCAGCCCGCAGGGACTAGCGGGAGAAGATGAGCAGTTCTTC. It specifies CASSPQGLAGEDEQFF.

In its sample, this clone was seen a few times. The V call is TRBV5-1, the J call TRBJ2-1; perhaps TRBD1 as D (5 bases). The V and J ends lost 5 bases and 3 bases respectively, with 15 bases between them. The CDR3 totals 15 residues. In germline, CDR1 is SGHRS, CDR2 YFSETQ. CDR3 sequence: CASRDHDSFYNEQFF. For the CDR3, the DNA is TGCGCCAGCAGAGATCACGACAGCTTCTACAATGAGCAGTTCTTC. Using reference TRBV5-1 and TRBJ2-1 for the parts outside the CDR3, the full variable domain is KAGVTQTPRYLIKTRGQQVTLSCSPISGHRSVSWYQQTPGQGLQFLFEYFSETQRNKGNFPGRFSGRQFSNSRSEMNVSTLELGDSALYLCASRDHDSFYNEQFFGPGTRLTVL.

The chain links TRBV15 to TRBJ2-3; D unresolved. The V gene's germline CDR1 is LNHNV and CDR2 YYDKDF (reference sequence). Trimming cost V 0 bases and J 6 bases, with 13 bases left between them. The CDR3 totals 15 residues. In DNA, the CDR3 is TGTGCCACCAGCAGAGATGACGGCGGTGGGGATACGCAGTATTTT. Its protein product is CATSRDDGGGDTQYF.

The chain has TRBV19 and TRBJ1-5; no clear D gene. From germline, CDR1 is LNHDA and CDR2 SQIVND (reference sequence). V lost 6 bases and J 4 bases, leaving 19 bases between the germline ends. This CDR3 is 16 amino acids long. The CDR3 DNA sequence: TGTGCCAGTAGGGAAAACTCACCGGGGAGGAATCAGCCCCAGCATTTT. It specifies CASRENSPGRNQPQHF.

The DNA for the CDR3 is TGCAGTGCCTCGGGGGATCAGCCCCAGCATTTT. Translated: CSASGDQPQHF. This chain connects TRBV20-1 to TRBJ1-5; perhaps TRBD1 as D (5 bases). The CDR3 spans 11 residues. Trimming removed 6 bases at V and 5 bases at J, with 8 bases between. Germline loops: CDR1 DFQATT, CDR2 SNEGSKA (reference sequence).

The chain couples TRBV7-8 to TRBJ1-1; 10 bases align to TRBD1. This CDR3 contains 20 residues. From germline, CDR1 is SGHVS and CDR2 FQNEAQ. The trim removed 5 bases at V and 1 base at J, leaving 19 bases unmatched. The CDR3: CASSQWTGGSQFTKNTEAFF. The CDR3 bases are TGTGCCAGCAGCCAATGGACAGGGGGATCGCAGTTTACAAAGAACACTGAAGCTTTCTTT. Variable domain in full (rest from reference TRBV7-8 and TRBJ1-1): GAGVSQSPRYKVAKRGQDVALRCDPISGHVSLFWYQQALGQGPEFLTYFQNEAQLDKSGLPSDRFFAERPEGSVSTLKIQRTQQEDSAVYLCASSQWTGGSQFTKNTEAFFGQGTRLTVV.

CDR3 coding DNA: TGTGCCTGGACTCAGGGGGCCAACTACAATGAGCAGTTCTTC. Its translation: CAWTQGANYNEQFF. V and J are TRBV30 and TRBJ2-1; TRBD1 agrees at 8 bases. Per the germline V gene, CDR1 is GTSNPN and CDR2 is SVGIG (reference sequence). The J segment lost 3 bases and the V segment lost 4 bases, leaving 5 bases of the junction unmatched. The CDR3 totals 14 residues. The full variable domain, in which reference TRBV30 and TRBJ2-1 provide the parts outside the CDR3, is SQTIHQWPATLVQPVGSPLSLECTVEGTSNPNLYWYRQAAGRGLQLLFYSVGIGQISSEVPQNLSASRPQDRQFILSSKKLLLSDSGFYLCAWTQGANYNEQFFGPGTRLTVL.

The CDR3 is CASSTTGQSNYGYTF. For the CDR3, the DNA is TGTGCCAGCAGCACCACTGGACAGTCCAACTATGGCTACACCTTC. The chain links TRBV9 to TRBJ1-2, with D maybe TRBD1 (6 bases). Trimming removed 4 bases at V and 2 bases at J, with 15 bases between. CDR1 is SGDLS and CDR2 is YYNGEE in the germline V gene. The CDR3 runs 15 residues.

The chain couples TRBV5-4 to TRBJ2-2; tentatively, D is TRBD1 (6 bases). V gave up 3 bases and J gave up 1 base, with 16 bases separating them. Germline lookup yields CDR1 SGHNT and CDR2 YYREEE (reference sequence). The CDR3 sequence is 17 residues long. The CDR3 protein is CASSSGPRTVNTGELFF. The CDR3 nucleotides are TGTGCCAGCAGCTCAGGCCCACGGACAGTGAACACCGGGGAGCTGTTTTTT.

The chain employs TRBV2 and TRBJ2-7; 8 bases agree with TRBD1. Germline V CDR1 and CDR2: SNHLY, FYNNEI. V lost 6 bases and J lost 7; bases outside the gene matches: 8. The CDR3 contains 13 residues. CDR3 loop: CASRDRGAREQYV. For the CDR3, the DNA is TGTGCCAGCAGAGACAGGGGTGCACGGGAGCAGTACGTC.

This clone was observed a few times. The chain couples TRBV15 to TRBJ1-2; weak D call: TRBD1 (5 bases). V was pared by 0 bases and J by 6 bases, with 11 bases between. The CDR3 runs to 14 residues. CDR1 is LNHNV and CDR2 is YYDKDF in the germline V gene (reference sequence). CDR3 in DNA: TGTGCCACCAGCAGAGATCGGCAGGGTAATGGCTACACCTTC. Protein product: CATSRDRQGNGYTF.

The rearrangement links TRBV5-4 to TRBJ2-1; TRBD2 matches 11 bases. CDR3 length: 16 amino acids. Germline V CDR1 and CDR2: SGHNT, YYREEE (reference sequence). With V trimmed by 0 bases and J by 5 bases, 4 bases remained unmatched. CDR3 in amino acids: CASSLAVGLADNEQFF. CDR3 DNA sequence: TGTGCCAGCAGCTTGGCGGTGGGACTAGCGGACAATGAGCAGTTCTTC.

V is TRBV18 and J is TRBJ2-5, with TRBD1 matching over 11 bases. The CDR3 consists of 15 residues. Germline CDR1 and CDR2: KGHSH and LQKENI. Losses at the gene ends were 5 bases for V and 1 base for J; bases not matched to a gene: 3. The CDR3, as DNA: TGTGCCAGCTCAAGCGGACAGGGGGCCCAAGAGACCCAGTACTTC. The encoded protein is CASSSGQGAQETQYF.

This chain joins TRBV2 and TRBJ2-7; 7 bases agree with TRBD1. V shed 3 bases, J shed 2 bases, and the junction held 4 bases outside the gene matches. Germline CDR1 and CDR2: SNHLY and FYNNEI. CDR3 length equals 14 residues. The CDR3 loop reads CASSDRGQAYEQYV. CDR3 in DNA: TGTGCCAGCAGTGATAGAGGACAGGCCTACGAGCAGTACGTC.

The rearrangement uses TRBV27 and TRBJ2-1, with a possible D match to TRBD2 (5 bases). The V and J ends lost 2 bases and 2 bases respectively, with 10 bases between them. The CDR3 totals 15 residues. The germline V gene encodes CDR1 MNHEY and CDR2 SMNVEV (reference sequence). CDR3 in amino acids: CASSLAGHPYNEQFF. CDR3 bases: TGTGCCAGCAGTTTAGCGGGTCACCCCTACAATGAGCAGTTCTTC.

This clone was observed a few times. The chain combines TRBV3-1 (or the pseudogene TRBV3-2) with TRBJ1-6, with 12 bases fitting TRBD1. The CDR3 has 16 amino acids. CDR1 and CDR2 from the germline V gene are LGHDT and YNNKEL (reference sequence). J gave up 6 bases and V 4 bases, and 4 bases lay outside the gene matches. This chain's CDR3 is CASSRGTGGSNSPLHF. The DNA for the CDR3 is TGTGCCAGCAGCCGCGGGACAGGGGGCAGTAATTCACCCCTCCACTTT.

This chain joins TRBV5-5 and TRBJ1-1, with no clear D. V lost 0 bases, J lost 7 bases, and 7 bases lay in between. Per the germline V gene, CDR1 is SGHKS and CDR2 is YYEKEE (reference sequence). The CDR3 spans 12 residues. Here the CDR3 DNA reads TGTGCCAGCAGCTTGGAACACCTTGAAGCTTTCTTT. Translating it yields CASSLEHLEAFF.

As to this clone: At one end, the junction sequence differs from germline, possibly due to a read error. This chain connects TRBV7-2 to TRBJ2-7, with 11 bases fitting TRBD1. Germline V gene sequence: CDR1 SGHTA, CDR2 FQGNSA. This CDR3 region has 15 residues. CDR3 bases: TGTGCCAGCAGGTTAGGGACAGGGGGGTCCTACGAGCAGTACTTC. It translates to CASRLGTGGSYEQYF.

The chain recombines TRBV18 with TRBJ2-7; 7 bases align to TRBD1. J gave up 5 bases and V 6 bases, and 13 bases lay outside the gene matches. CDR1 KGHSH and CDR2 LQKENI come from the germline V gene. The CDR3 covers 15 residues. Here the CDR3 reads CASSFIGRGTDEQYF. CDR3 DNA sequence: TGTGCCAGCTCGTTCATAGGCAGGGGGACGGACGAGCAGTACTTC.

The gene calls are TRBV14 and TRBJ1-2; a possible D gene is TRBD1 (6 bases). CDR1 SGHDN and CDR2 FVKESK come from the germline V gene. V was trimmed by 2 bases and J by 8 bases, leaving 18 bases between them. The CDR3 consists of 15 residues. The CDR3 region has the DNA TGTGCCAGCAGCCAACGGGAAAGGACAGTTGGAGGCTACACCTTC. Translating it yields CASSQRERTVGGYTF.

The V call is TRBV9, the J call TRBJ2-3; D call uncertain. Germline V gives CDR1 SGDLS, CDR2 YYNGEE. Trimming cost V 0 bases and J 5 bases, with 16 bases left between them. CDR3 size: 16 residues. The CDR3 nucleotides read TGTGCCAGCAGCGTAGCGGGTCTAGTCGGAAGAGATACGCAGTATTTT. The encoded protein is CASSVAGLVGRDTQYF.

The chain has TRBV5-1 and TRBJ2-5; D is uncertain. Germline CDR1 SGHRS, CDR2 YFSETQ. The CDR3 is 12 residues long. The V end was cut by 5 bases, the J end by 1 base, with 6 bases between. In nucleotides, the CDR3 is TGCGCCAGCAGACACGTCCAAGAGACCCAGTACTTC. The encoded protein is CASRHVQETQYF. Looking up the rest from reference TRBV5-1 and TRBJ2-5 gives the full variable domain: KAGVTQTPRYLIKTRGQQVTLSCSPISGHRSVSWYQQTPGQGLQFLFEYFSETQRNKGNFPGRFSGRQFSNSRSEMNVSTLELGDSALYLCASRHVQETQYFGPGTRLLVL.

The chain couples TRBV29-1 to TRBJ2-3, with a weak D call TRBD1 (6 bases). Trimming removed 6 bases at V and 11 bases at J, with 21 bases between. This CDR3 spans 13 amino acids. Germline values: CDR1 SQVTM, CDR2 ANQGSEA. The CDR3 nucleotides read TGCAGCGTGACAGGACCCGGGGATAATGAGCAGTATTTT. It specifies CSVTGPGDNEQYF.

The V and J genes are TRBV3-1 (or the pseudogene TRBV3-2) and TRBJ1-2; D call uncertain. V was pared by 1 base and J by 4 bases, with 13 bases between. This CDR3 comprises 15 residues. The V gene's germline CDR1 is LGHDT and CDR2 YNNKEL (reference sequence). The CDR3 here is CASSQGFQVGYGYTF. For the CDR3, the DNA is TGTGCCAGCAGCCAAGGTTTTCAGGTCGGCTATGGCTACACCTTC.

CDR3 protein: CAISGQGGYNEQFF. The DNA of the CDR3 is TGTGCCATTTCGGGGCAGGGAGGGTACAATGAGCAGTTCTTC. V is TRBV10-3 and J is TRBJ2-1; 7 bases are a match to TRBD2. The CDR3 runs 14 residues. V lost 9 bases, J lost 4 bases, and 9 bases stayed unmatched. The germline gives CDR1 ENHRY, CDR2 SYGVKD.

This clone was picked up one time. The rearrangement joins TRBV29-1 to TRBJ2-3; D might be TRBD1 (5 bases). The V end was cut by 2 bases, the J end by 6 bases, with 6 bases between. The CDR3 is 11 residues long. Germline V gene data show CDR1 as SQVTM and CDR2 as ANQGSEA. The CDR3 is CSVESGDTQYF. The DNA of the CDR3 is TGCAGCGTTGAATCAGGGGATACGCAGTATTTT.

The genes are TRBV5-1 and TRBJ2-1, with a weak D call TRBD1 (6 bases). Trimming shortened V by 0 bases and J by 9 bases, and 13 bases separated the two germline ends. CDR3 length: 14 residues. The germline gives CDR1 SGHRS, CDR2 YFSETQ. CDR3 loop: CASSLGQGFSEQFF. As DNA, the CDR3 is TGCGCCAGCAGCTTGGGGCAGGGGTTTAGTGAGCAGTTCTTC.